The text below deals with one TCR beta chain. CDR3 length: 16 residues. CDR1 SGHRS and CDR2 YFSETQ come from the germline V gene. The V end lost 4 bases, the J end lost 0 bases, and 16 bases lay between the germline ends. This record comes from a study of PD-1 blockade in mismatch repair-deficient tumors. The data were produced by immunoSEQ multiplex PCR, yet TCRdb's version contains in-frame clones alone and is incomplete. The table has tens of thousands of clones, about 80% seen once. The receptor was derived from an adult with mismatch repair-deficient cancer. J is TRBJ1-2 and V is TRBV5-1; D is unclear. The sample here was peripheral blood, taken 4 weeks after starting pembrolizumab. CDR3 coding DNA: TGCGCCAGCAGCCAAGATGAAGAATCTCCTAACTATGGCTACACCTTC. Protein sequence: CASSQDEESPNYGYTF. Looking up the rest from reference TRBV5-1 and TRBJ1-2 gives the full variable domain: KAGVTQTPRYLIKTRGQQVTLSCSPISGHRSVSWYQQTPGQGLQFLFEYFSETQRNKGNFPGRFSGRQFSNSRSEMNVSTLELGDSALYLCASSQDEESPNYGYTFGSGTRLTVV.